The entry below describes one T cell receptor (beta chain). Antigen specificity is unknown. Germline V gene lookup returns CDR1 KGHSH and CDR2 LQKENI. Trimming cost V 0 bases and J 4 bases, with 8 bases left between them. The CDR3 contains 14 residues. This record belongs to a study of CD4 T cells in relation to SARS-CoV-2 and coronaviruses. Overall study findings and caveats: The assay detects memory recall responses, not culture-primed primary responses.

The unexposed donors gave CD4+ T cells in about 2010-2019, prior to COVID-19. Some clones are missing from TCRdb's copy, which holds only in-frame ones; the method was immunoSEQ multiplex PCR. The table lists about 65,000 clones, 80% to 90% of them singletons. The chain combines TRBV18 with TRBJ2-3; D is ambiguous. The clonotype originates from a human donor in good health. Material for sequencing was memory CD4+ T cells from PBMCs. The CDR3 loop reads CASSPPLGSDTQYF. CDR3 DNA: TGTGCCAGCTCACCACCGCTGGGCTCAGATACGCAGTATTTT.